These T cell receptor beta chains were read from a single sample in a study of blood T cell repertoires in COVID-19. Using immunoSEQ multiplex PCR, the repertoire was profiled, and TCRdb retains in-frame clones only, with some absent. The sample comprises 140,000 to 150,000 clones, roughly 89% of which are singletons, and around 1.5% rests with the top ten. What was sequenced was peripheral blood. These receptors all come from a human donor in a cohort sampled during active COVID-19. CDR3s include the opening cysteine and the closing phenylalanine or tryptophan. The D gene is left open where the match is weak. Clone size appears in some rows only: once, few, many, or a class for an expanded clone.

j_call d_call clone_size v_call cdr3_nt cdr3_aa
TRBJ1-1 . . TRBV5-1 TGCGCCAGCAGCTTAGATGCGGGGGGGACTGAAGCTTTCTTT CASSLDAGGTEAFF
TRBJ1-5 . once TRBV20-1 TGCAGTGCTAGTCCCCCTTTATCCGGACAGATGCGTCAGCCCCAGCATTTT CSASPPLSGQMRQPQHF
TRBJ2-3 . . TRBV7-2 TGTGCCAGCAGCTCGGGACTTACCTACACAGATACGCAGTATTTT CASSSGLTYTDTQYF
TRBJ2-2 TRBD1 . TRBV7-3 TGTGCCAGCAGCTTACGGGCGAGGACAGGCATGAACACCGGGGAGCTGTTTTTT CASSLRARTGMNTGELFF
TRBJ2-2 . . TRBV19 TGTGCCAGTAGTATAGATAGGGGGTTAACCGGGGAGCTGTTTTTT CASSIDRGLTGELFF
TRBJ1-1 . . TRBV7-9 TGTGCCAGCAGTCGCGCCCCCCTCCGAACTGAAGCTTTCTTT CASSRAPLRTEAFF
TRBJ2-5 TRBD2 few TRBV15 TGTGCCACCAGCAGACGGACTAGCGCTCAAGAGACCCAGTACTTC CATSRRTSAQETQYF
TRBJ2-7 . . TRBV2 TGTGCCAGCAAGTTCAGATCCTACGAGCAGTACTTC CASKFRSYEQYF
TRBJ2-5 TRBD1 . TRBV24-1 TGTGCCACCAGTGATCCGACAGGGCTGGAGACCCAGTACTTC CATSDPTGLETQYF
TRBJ2-7 . . TRBV3-1/TRBV3-2 TGTGCCAGCAGCCAAGTTGGCTTACCCTACGAGCAGTACTTC CASSQVGLPYEQYF
TRBJ2-2 TRBD1 once TRBV27 TGTGCCAGCACCCGAATGCGGACAGGGTATAGAGCCGGGGAGCTGTTTTTT CASTRMRTGYRAGELFF
TRBJ2-7 TRBD1 . TRBV7-2 TGTGCCAGCAGTCGGGACAGGGCCCCCACCGAGCAGTACTTC CASSRDRAPTEQYF
TRBJ1-6 TRBD1 . TRBV4-3 TGCGCCAGCAGCCAAGATGCTTCAGGGGGCAATTCACCCCTCCACTTT CASSQDASGGNSPLHF
TRBJ2-3 TRBD2 . TRBV9 TGTGCCAGCAGCGTAGTTGGCGGGGGGGCAGATACGCAGTATTTT CASSVVGGGADTQYF
TRBJ1-1 . . TRBV11-2 TGTGCCAGCAGCCCTTGGGCTGCGAACACTGAAGCTTTCTTT CASSPWAANTEAFF
TRBJ2-1 TRBD1 . TRBV5-1 TGCGCCAGCAGCTCATCAGGGGGCAACGGGGATGAGCAGTTCTTC CASSSSGGNGDEQFF
TRBJ2-6 . . TRBV19 TGTGCCAGTACCAAGTATTCAGGAGGGGCCAACGTCCTGACTTTC CASTKYSGGANVLTF
TRBJ1-1 . . TRBV7-2 TGTGCCAGCAGCCTCACGAGGGCTATTTACACTGAAGCTTTCTTT CASSLTRAIYTEAFF
TRBJ1-2 . . TRBV6-5 TGTGCCAGCAGGAGGGTTGGAGCCTGGGGCTACACCTTC CASRRVGAWGYTF
TRBJ2-3 TRBD2 . TRBV7-3 TGTGCCAGCAGCCCATCGGGGGGTACTCCTAGGAATACGCAGTATTTT CASSPSGGTPRNTQYF
TRBJ1-5 TRBD1 few TRBV19 TGTGCCAGTAGTGACCACGGGACAGGGGTCAATCAGCCCCAGCATTTT CASSDHGTGVNQPQHF
TRBJ1-2 TRBD1 . TRBV7-8 TGTGCCAGCAGCCGAGCGACAGGGGTCTATGGCTACACCTTC CASSRATGVYGYTF
TRBJ1-6 . . TRBV5-1 TGCGCCAGCAGCTTGGCCCCGGGAGAGGTGGCACCCCTCCACTTT CASSLAPGEVAPLHF